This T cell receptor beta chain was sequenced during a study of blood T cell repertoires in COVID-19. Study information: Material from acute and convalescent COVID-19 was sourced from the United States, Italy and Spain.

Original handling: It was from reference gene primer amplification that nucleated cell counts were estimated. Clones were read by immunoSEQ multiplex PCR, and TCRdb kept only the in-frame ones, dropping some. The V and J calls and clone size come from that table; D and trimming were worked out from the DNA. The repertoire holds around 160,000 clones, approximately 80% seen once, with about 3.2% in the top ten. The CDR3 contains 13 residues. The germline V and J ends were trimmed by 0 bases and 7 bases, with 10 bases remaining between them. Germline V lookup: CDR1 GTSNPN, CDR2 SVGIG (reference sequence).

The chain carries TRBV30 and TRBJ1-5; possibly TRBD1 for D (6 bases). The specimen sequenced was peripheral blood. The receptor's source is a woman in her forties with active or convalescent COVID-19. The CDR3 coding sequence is TGTGCCTGGAGTGTACAAGGGGGACAGCCCCAGCATTTT. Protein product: CAWSVQGGQPQHF.